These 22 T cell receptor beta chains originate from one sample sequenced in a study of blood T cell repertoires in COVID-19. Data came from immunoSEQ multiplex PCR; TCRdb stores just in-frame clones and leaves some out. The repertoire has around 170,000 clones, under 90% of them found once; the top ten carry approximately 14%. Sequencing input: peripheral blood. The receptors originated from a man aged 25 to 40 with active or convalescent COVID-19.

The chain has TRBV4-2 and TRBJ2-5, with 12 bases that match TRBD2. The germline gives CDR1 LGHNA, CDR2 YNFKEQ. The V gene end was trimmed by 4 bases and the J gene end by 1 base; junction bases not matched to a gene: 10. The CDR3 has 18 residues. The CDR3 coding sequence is TGTGCCAGCAGCCCCGGGGGACTAGCGGGCGGGTCCCAAGAGACCCAGTACTTC. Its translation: CASSPGGLAGGSQETQYF.

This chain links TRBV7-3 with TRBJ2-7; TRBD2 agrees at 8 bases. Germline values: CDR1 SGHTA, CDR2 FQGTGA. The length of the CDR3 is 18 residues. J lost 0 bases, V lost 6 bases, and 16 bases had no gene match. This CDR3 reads CASRTRLRGGNSSYEQYV. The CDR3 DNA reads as TGTGCCAGCAGAACGAGACTCCGGGGGGGAAATAGCTCCTACGAGCAGTACGTC.

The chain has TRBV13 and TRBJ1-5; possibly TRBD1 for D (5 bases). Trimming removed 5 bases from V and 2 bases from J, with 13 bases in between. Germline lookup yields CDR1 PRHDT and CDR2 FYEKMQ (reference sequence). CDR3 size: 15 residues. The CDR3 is CASSRREVGNQPQHF. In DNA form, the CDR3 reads TGTGCCAGCAGCCGCAGGGAGGTCGGCAATCAGCCCCAGCATTTT.

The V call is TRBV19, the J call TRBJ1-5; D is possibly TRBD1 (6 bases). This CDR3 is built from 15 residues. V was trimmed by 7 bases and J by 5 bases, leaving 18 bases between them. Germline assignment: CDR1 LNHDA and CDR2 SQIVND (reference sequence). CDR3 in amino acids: CASTRGGVVHQPQHF. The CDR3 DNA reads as TGTGCCAGTACAAGGGGGGGGGTGGTTCATCAGCCCCAGCATTTT.

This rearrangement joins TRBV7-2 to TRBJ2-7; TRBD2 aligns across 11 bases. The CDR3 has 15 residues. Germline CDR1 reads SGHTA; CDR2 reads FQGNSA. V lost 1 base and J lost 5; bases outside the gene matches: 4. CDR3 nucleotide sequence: TGTGCCAGCAGCTTAGATAGCGGGAGGGCGAACGAGCAGTACTTC. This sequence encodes CASSLDSGRANEQYF.

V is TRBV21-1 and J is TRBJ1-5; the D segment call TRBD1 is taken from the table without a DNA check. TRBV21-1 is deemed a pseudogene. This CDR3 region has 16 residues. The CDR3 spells CASKQEQGASSQPQHF. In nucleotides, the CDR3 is TGTGCCAGCAAGCAAGAACAGGGGGCGTCGAGTCAGCCCCAGCATTTT.

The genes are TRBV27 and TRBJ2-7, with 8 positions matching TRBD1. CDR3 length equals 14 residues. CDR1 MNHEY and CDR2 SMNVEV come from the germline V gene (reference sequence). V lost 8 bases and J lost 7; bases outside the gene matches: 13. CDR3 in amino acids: CASRIQGAWGEQYF. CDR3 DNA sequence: TGTGCCAGCCGTATCCAGGGGGCCTGGGGTGAGCAGTACTTC.

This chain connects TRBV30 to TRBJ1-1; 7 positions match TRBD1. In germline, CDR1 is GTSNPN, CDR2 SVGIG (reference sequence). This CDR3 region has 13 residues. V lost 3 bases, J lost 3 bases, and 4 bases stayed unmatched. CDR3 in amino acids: CAWRGGWDTEAFF. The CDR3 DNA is TGTGCCTGGAGAGGGGGCTGGGACACTGAAGCTTTCTTT.

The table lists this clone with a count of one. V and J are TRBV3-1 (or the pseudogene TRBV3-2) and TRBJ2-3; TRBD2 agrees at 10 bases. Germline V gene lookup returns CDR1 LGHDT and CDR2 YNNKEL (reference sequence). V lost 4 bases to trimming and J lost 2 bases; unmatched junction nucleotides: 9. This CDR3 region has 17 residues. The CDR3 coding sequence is TGTGCCAGCAGCCTCCCCCCAGCGGGGGGGGTCACAGATACGCAGTATTTT. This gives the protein CASSLPPAGGVTDTQYF.

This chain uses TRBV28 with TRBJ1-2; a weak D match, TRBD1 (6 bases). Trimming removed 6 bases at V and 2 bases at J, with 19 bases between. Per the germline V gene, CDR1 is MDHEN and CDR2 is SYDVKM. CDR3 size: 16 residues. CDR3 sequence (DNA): TGTGCCAGCAGCGAGAATACAGGGCTAAGGAACTATGGCTACACCTTC. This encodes CASSENTGLRNYGYTF.

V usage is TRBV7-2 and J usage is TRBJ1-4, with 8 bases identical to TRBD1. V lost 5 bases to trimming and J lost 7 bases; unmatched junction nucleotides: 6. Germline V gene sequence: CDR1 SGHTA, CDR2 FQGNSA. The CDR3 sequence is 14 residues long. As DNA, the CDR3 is TGTGCCAGCAGCCCAGGGGGCAGGCCTGAAAAACTGTTTTTT. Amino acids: CASSPGGRPEKLFF.

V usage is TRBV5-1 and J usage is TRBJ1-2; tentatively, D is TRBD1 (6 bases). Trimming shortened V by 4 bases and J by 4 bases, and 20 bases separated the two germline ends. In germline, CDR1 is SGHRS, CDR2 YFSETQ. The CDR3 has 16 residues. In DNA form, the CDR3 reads TGCGCCAGCAGCCCTGGGGCCGTCCCAGGGGTCTATGGCTACACCTTC. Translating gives CASSPGAVPGVYGYTF.

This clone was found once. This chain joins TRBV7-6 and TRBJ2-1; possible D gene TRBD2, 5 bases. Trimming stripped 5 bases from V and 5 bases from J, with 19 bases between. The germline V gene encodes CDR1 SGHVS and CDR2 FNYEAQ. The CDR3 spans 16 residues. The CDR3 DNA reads TGTGCCAGCAGCCGTCTCGGGATGGGGATAAACAATGAGCAGTTCTTC. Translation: CASSRLGMGINNEQFF.

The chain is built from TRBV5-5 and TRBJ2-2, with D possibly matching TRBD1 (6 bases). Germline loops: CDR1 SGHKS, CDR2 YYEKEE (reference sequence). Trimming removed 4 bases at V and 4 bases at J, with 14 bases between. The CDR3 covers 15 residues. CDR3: CASSKKDRSTGELFF. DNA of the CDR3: TGTGCCAGCAGCAAGAAGGACAGATCCACCGGGGAGCTGTTTTTT.

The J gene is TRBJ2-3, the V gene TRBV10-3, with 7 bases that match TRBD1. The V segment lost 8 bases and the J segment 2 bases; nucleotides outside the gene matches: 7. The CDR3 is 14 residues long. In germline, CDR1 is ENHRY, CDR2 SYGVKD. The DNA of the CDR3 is TGTGCCATCCGAACCGGGACAGACACAGATACGCAGTATTTT. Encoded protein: CAIRTGTDTDTQYF.

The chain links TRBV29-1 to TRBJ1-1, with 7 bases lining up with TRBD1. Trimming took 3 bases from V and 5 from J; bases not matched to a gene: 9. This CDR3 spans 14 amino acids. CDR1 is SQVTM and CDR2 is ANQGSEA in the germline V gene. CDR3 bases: TGCAGCGTTGAGGCCCAGGGGGGACGAACTGAAGCTTTCTTT. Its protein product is CSVEAQGGRTEAFF.

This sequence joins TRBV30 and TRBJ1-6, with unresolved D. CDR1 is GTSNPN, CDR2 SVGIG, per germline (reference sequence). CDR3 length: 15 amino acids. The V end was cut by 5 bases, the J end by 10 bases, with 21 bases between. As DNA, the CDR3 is TGTGCCTGGGGGCGACCGGACCCTAGCGCGTCACCCCTCCACTTT. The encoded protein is CAWGRPDPSASPLHF.

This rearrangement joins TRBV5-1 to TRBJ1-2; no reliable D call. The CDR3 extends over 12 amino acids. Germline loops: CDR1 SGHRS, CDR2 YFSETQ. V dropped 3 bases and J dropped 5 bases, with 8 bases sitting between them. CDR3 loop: CASSYSSYGYTF. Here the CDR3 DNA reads TGCGCCAGCAGCTACTCTTCATATGGCTACACCTTC.

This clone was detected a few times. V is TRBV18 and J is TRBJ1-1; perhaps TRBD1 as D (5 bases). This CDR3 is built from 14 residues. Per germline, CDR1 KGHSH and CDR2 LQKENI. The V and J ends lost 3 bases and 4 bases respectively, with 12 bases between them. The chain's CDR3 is CASSPDLRGTEAFF. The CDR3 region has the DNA TGTGCCAGCTCACCGGATCTAAGGGGCACTGAAGCTTTCTTT.

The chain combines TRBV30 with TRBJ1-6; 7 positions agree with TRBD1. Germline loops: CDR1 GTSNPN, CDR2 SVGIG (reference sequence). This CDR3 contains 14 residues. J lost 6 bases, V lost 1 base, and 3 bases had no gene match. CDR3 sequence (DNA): TGTGCCTGGAGTGGTGGACAGGTTAATTCACCCCTCCACTTT. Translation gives CAWSGGQVNSPLHF.

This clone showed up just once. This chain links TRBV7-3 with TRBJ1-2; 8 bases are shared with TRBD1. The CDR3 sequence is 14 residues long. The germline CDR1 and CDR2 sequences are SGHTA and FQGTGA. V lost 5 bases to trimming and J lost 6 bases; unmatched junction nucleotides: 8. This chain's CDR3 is CASSPGQGRHGYTF. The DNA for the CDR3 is TGTGCCAGCAGCCCCGGACAGGGACGGCATGGCTACACCTTC.

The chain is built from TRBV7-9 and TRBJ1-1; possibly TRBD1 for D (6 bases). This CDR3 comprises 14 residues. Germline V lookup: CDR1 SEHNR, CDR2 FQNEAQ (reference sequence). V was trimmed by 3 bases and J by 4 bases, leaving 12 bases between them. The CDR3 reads CASSFGVGATEAFF. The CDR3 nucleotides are TGTGCCAGCAGCTTCGGGGTGGGGGCCACTGAAGCTTTCTTT.